The 22 T cell receptor beta chains below all came from one sample that was sequenced in a study of T cells in Graves' hyperthyroidism and ophthalmopathy. It was RNA transcripts that yielded the amplified TCR beta CDR3 regions. HTBI primers were employed in a first-round RT-PCR of the TCR CDR3. Via MiXCR, TCRdb re-called the multiplex PCR reads, giving one row per CDR3 protein. The sample includes a few hundred thousand distinct CDR3 sequences, roughly 15% of them seen just once. Sequenced sample: blood. These receptors were obtained from a woman aged 18-29 years with Graves' hyperthyroidism.

This rearrangement joins TRBV10-3 to TRBJ1-5, with D maybe TRBD1 (5 bases). V lost 3 bases and J 4 bases, leaving 10 bases between the germline ends. Germline V CDR1 and CDR2: ENHRY, SYGVKD. This CDR3 contains 14 residues. CDR3 bases: TGTGCCATCAGTGAAGGAGGGGATAATCAGCCCCAGCATTTT. Encoded protein: CAISEGGDNQPQHF.

This clonotype was recorded many times. The V and J genes are TRBV27 and TRBJ2-7; weak D call: TRBD1 (5 bases). Trimming pared 3 bases from V and 2 bases from J, leaving 14 bases between. The length of the CDR3 is 15 residues. Germline loops: CDR1 MNHEY, CDR2 SMNVEV (reference sequence). Here the CDR3 DNA reads TGTGCCAGCAGTTTCAGTAACCCCAGGGCCTACGAGCAGTACTTC. Its protein product is CASSFSNPRAYEQYF.

The rearrangement links TRBV12-3 or TRBV12-4 to TRBJ2-5; the D call may be TRBD1 or TRBD2 (5 bases each). The CDR3 is 14 residues long. The V end was cut by 6 bases, the J end by 3 bases, with 14 bases between. CDR3 sequence: CASSALRGEETQYF. Written as DNA, the CDR3 is TGTGCCAGCAGCGCTCTGAGGGGTGAAGAGACCCAGTACTTC.

This clonotype was counted ten times or more. The V gene is TRBV20-1, the J gene TRBJ1-2; perhaps TRBD1 as D (5 bases). The V end lost 1 base, the J end lost 4 bases, and 10 bases lay between the germline ends. In germline, CDR1 is DFQATT, CDR2 SNEGSKA (reference sequence). The CDR3 has 13 residues. The CDR3 nucleotides read TGCAGTGCTAGAGTCCAGGGTCCCTATGGCTACACCTTC. Translating it yields CSARVQGPYGYTF.

This clonotype was detected many times. The rearrangement uses TRBV27 and TRBJ2-1, with 7 bases that match TRBD2. This CDR3 has 13 amino acids. After removal of 8 bases from V and 4 bases from J, the junction contained 5 bases not matched to a gene. The germline gives CDR1 MNHEY, CDR2 SMNVEV (reference sequence). The CDR3 here is CASRTSVYNEQFF. CDR3 DNA sequence: TGTGCCAGCCGAACTAGCGTTTACAATGAGCAGTTCTTC.

In its sample, this clonotype was seen many times. The chain joins TRBV24-1 to TRBJ2-1; D call uncertain. The CDR3 consists of 18 residues. V lost 4 bases, J lost 3 bases, and 21 bases lay in between. Germline lookup yields CDR1 KGHDR and CDR2 SFDVKD. CDR3 nucleotide sequence: TGTGCCACCAGTGACCAACCCTGGGTAGGACGGCTCTACAATGAGCAGTTCTTC. This codes for CATSDQPWVGRLYNEQFF.

Many counts were recorded for this clonotype. The rearrangement joins TRBV28 to TRBJ2-3, with 7 bases lining up with TRBD2. CDR3 length equals 15 residues. V lost 3 bases to trimming and J lost 6 bases; unmatched junction nucleotides: 9. CDR1 is MDHEN, CDR2 SYDVKM, per germline. This CDR3 reads CASSLGGGFFDTQYF. The CDR3 nucleotides read TGTGCCAGCAGTTTGGGGGGGGGGTTTTTTGATACGCAGTATTTT.

This clonotype occurred many times. The chain uses TRBV6-1 and TRBJ1-1, with a weak D call TRBD1 (5 bases). This CDR3 is built from 11 residues. V lost 8 bases and J 8 bases, leaving 12 bases between the germline ends. CDR1 and CDR2 (germline): MNHNS, SASEGT. The CDR3 bases are TGTGCCAGCCAAGATCGGGACGAAGCTTTCTTT. It yields the protein CASQDRDEAFF.

This clonotype was seen repeatedly, ten times or more. The genes are TRBV6-6 and TRBJ1-5, with D possibly being TRBD1 (6 bases). Trimming pared 0 bases from V and 7 bases from J, leaving 16 bases between. The CDR3 totals 16 residues. Looked up from germline, CDR1 is MNHNY and CDR2 is SVGAGI (reference sequence). The CDR3 loop is CASSYSGRGAEQPQHF. The CDR3 DNA reads TGTGCCAGCAGTTACTCAGGCAGGGGTGCTGAACAGCCCCAGCATTTT.

This clonotype was recorded many times. The CDR3 DNA is TGTGCCAGCAGTACTATCACAGGGGCACTGAATGGCTACACCTTC. Protein product: CASSTITGALNGYTF. This sequence joins TRBV27 and TRBJ1-2; 7 nucleotides match TRBD1. This CDR3 spans 15 amino acids. Germline assignment: CDR1 MNHEY and CDR2 SMNVEV (reference sequence). V trimming: 5 bases; J trimming: 6 bases; junction bases outside the gene matches: 12.

This clonotype was counted many times. This chain connects TRBV2 to TRBJ2-1; possibly TRBD2 for D (5 bases). CDR1 SNHLY and CDR2 FYNNEI come from the germline V gene. This CDR3 region has 12 residues. This chain's CDR3 is CAPRERNNEQFF. Written as DNA, the CDR3 is TGTGCGCCGAGGGAGAGGAACAATGAGCAGTTCTTC.

In its sample, this clonotype was seen a few times. J is TRBJ2-7 and V is TRBV6-1; 9 bases are a match to TRBD2. This CDR3 is 14 amino acids long. Trimming cost V 5 bases and J 2 bases; bases outside gene matches: 4. Germline V gene sequence: CDR1 MNHNS, CDR2 SASEGT. DNA for the CDR3: TGTGCCAGCAGTAAAGGACTAGCGACCTACGAGCAGTACTTC. It specifies CASSKGLATYEQYF.

V and J are TRBV20-1 and TRBJ1-2; tentative D call: TRBD1 (5 bases). This CDR3 has 14 amino acids. Trimming took 3 bases from V and 8 from J, leaving 19 bases between them. Per the germline V gene, CDR1 is DFQATT and CDR2 is SNEGSKA (reference sequence). The CDR3 here is CSASRNRGAEGYTF. For the CDR3, the DNA is TGCAGTGCTAGCCGAAATCGGGGCGCGGAAGGCTACACCTTC.

This clonotype was picked up many times. J is TRBJ1-1 and V is TRBV28; D remains ambiguous. This CDR3 spans 14 amino acids. Trimming took 5 bases from V and 0 from J, leaving 10 bases between them. In germline, CDR1 is MDHEN, CDR2 SYDVKM. The CDR3 coding sequence is TGTGCCAGCAGTGACGGGATAATGAACACTGAAGCTTTCTTT. Encoded protein: CASSDGIMNTEAFF. Variable domain in full (rest from reference TRBV28 and TRBJ1-1): DVKVTQSSRYLVKRTGEKVFLECVQDMDHENMFWYRQDPGLGLRLIYFSYDVKMKEKGDIPEGYSVSREKKERFSLILESASTNQTSMYLCASSDGIMNTEAFFGQGTRLTVV.

Of note for this clonotype: With a much larger clone just one base away, this may be a read error. The chain employs TRBV27 and TRBJ2-2; no reliable D call. Trimming stripped 5 bases from V and 2 bases from J, with 27 bases between. There are 20 residues in the CDR3. Per the germline V gene, CDR1 is MNHEY and CDR2 is SMNVEV (reference sequence). This CDR3 reads CASSPLTIPATPSNTGELFF. CDR3 nucleotide sequence: TGTGCCAGCAGTCCACTTACAATCCCGGCGACACCATCTAACACCGGGGAGCTGTTTTTT.

This clonotype was picked up many times. The rearrangement links TRBV30 to TRBJ2-3; 11 nucleotides match TRBD1. CDR1 and CDR2 (germline): GTSNPN, SVGIG (reference sequence). V trimming: 0 bases; J trimming: 4 bases; junction bases outside the gene matches: 6. This CDR3 has 16 amino acids. CDR3 sequence: CAWSVSRDRGSDTQYF. The CDR3 DNA follows: TGTGCCTGGAGTGTATCCCGGGACAGGGGGTCAGATACGCAGTATTTT.

This rearrangement joins TRBV28 to TRBJ1-5; D gene ambiguous. The CDR3 covers 15 residues. The germline V gene has CDR1 MDHEN and CDR2 SYDVKM. V lost 4 bases and J 7 bases, leaving 17 bases between the germline ends. The CDR3, as DNA: TGTGCCAGCAGTTCTCGGGATTCAGGTCGCCAGCCCCAGCATTTT. It specifies CASSSRDSGRQPQHF.

The chain carries TRBV11-2 and TRBJ1-1; D might be TRBD1 (6 bases). The CDR3 length is 15 residues. V shed 5 bases and J shed 0 bases, with 13 bases lying between them. CDR1 is SGHAT and CDR2 is FQNNGV in the germline V gene. The CDR3 spells CASSADGQMNTEAFF. Here the CDR3 DNA reads TGTGCCAGCAGCGCTGACGGACAGATGAACACTGAAGCTTTCTTT.

V gene TRBV12-3 or TRBV12-4 combines with J gene TRBJ1-2; perhaps TRBD1 as D (5 bases). The CDR3 loop spans 14 amino acids. Trimming cost V 7 bases and J 4 bases, with 16 bases left between them. The chain's CDR3 is CASTIRPGGYGYTF. For the CDR3, the DNA is TGTGCCAGCACCATAAGACCCGGGGGCTATGGCTACACCTTC.

This clonotype appeared many times. The chain has TRBV28 and TRBJ1-2; TRBD1 might be the D (5 bases). The germline V gene has CDR1 MDHEN and CDR2 SYDVKM. This CDR3 region has 15 residues. Trimming removed 6 bases from V and 4 bases from J, with 18 bases in between. The CDR3 reads CASSSGRGVIYGYTF. The CDR3 DNA sequence: TGTGCCAGCAGCTCGGGACGGGGCGTTATCTATGGCTACACCTTC.

With regard to this clonotype: Since a much larger clone is just one base distant, this may be a read error. V is TRBV20-1 and J is TRBJ2-3; perhaps TRBD2 as D (6 bases). Germline V gene sequence: CDR1 DFQATT, CDR2 SNEGSKA (reference sequence). CDR3 size: 16 residues. The CDR3 coding sequence is TGCAGTGCTAGAGATCTGTCTAGCGCGTTACCAGATACGCAGTGTTTT. Amino acid sequence: CSARDLSSALPDTQCF.

This clonotype was picked up many times. The chain employs TRBV2 and TRBJ1-5; D is unclear. Between the trimmed V and J ends, which lost 6 bases and 3 bases, there was a span of 21 bases. CDR3 length equals 17 residues. Looked up from germline, CDR1 is SNHLY and CDR2 is FYNNEI. CDR3 DNA: TGTGCCAGCAGCTACCGACGAACAGTAAGGTACAATCAGCCCCAGCATTTT. Its protein product is CASSYRRTVRYNQPQHF. The full variable domain, completed using reference TRBV2 and TRBJ1-5, is EPEVTQTPSHQVTQMGQEVILRCVPISNHLYFYWYRQILGQKVEFLVSFYNNEISEKSEIFDDQFSVERPDGSNFTLKIRSTKLEDSAMYFCASSYRRTVRYNQPQHFGDGTRLSIL.